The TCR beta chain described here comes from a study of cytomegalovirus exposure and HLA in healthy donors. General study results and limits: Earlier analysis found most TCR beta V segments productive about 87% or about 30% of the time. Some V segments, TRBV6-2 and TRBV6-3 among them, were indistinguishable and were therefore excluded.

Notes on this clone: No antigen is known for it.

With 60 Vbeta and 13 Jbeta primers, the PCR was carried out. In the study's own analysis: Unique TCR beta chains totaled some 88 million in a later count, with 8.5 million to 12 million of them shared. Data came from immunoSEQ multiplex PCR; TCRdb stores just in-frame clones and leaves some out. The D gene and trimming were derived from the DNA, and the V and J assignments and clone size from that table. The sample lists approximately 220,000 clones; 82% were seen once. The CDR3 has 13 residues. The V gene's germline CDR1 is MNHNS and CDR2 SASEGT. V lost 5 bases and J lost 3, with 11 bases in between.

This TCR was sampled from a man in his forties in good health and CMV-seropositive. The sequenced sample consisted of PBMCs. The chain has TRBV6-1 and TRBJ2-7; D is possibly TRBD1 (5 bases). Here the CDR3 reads CASSYGHNYEQYV. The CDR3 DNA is TGTGCCAGCAGTTATGGACACAACTACGAGCAGTACGTC.